Below, 19 T cell receptor beta chains from the same sample are listed, as sequenced in a study of cytomegalovirus exposure and HLA in healthy donors. Vbeta (60) and Jbeta (13) primers were used in the PCR. Clones were sequenced by immunoSEQ multiplex PCR, and TCRdb holds only the in-frame ones, with some missing. The profile covers about 94,000 clones, with over 50% appearing a single time and roughly 3.9% taken by the ten largest. The sequenced material came from PBMCs. Receptors originate from a man aged 25 to 40 in good health and CMV-seronegative.

The chain has TRBV7-9 and TRBJ2-2; the D gene is possibly TRBD2 (5 bases). Trimming took off 3 bases at V and 1 base at J, with 9 bases between the two ends. Germline values: CDR1 SEHNR, CDR2 FQNEAQ (reference sequence). The CDR3 sequence is 15 residues long. CDR3 DNA: TGTGCCAGCAGCTTGCGGAGGAAGAACACCGGGGAGCTGTTTTTT. Translation: CASSLRRKNTGELFF.

This clone was seen only once. The rearrangement uses TRBV5-1 and TRBJ2-7; 10 positions agree with TRBD2. In germline, CDR1 is SGHRS, CDR2 YFSETQ. The ends lost 4 bases at V and 3 bases at J; junction bases unmatched: 7. The CDR3 length is 15 residues. The CDR3 protein is CASSRTSGKGYEQYF. CDR3 nucleotides: TGCGCCAGCAGCCGAACTAGCGGGAAAGGCTACGAGCAGTACTTC.

Only a few counts were recorded for this clone. The V call is TRBV9, the J call TRBJ2-7; TRBD1 matches at 7 bases. The CDR3 length is 14 residues. Losses at the gene ends were 0 bases for V and 5 bases for J; bases not matched to a gene: 5. The V gene's germline CDR1 is SGDLS and CDR2 YYNGEE. The CDR3 DNA reads TGTGCCAGCAGCGTAGCTTACAGGGGCGACGAGCAGTACTTC. Translating it yields CASSVAYRGDEQYF.

V is TRBV28 and J is TRBJ2-7; 7 bases line up with TRBD1. The V gene end was trimmed by 6 bases and the J gene end by 0 bases; junction bases not matched to a gene: 8. The CDR3 sequence is 15 residues long. Germline loops: CDR1 MDHEN, CDR2 SYDVKM. DNA of the CDR3: TGTGCCAGCAGATCAACAGGGGTTAGCTCCTACGAGCAGTACTTC. This sequence encodes CASRSTGVSSYEQYF.

The rearrangement uses TRBV7-6 and TRBJ2-5; possibly TRBD2 for D (6 bases). Germline lookup yields CDR1 SGHVS and CDR2 FNYEAQ. V lost 4 bases to trimming and J lost 11 bases, with 26 bases between them. The length of the CDR3 is 16 residues. In nucleotides, the CDR3 is TGTGCCAGCAGCTCCGCGGCAGGAGTCACGCATCGGGAGCAGTACTTC. Its protein is CASSSAAGVTHREQYF.

V and J are TRBV7-2 and TRBJ2-1; 8 bases are a match to TRBD2. This CDR3 spans 17 amino acids. Trimming took 1 base from V and 12 from J; bases not matched to a gene: 17. CDR1 and CDR2 (germline): SGHTA, FQGNSA. Written as DNA, the CDR3 is TGTGCCAGCAGCTTAGACCCTCTCGCGGGAGGCTTCCTATCGCAGTTCTTC. Translated: CASSLDPLAGGFLSQFF.

This clone was picked up a small number of times. This chain uses TRBV4-3 with TRBJ2-3; the match to TRBD2 covers 12 bases. The CDR3 is 16 residues long. Germline-derived CDR1 and CDR2 are LGHNA and YSLEER. V lost 2 bases, J lost 5 bases, and 5 bases stayed unmatched. Here the CDR3 DNA reads TGCGCCAGCAGCCAAAGGACTAGCGGGGCGGGAGATACGCAGTATTTT. Translating it yields CASSQRTSGAGDTQYF.

The V gene is TRBV12-5, the J gene TRBJ2-7, with 9 nucleotides matching TRBD2. This CDR3 has 18 amino acids. CDR1 is LGHNT, CDR2 FRNRAP, per germline. J was trimmed by 6 bases and V by 1 base; bases with no gene match: 16. The CDR3 DNA reads as TGTGCTAGTGGTTTGGGGCCCACCGGGACTAGCTTTCCTCGCGAGCAGTACTTC. It translates to CASGLGPTGTSFPREQYF.

The chain is built from TRBV30 and TRBJ2-1, with TRBD2 identical over 7 bases. CDR3 length: 13 amino acids. Germline CDR1 is GTSNPN and CDR2 is SVGIG (reference sequence). V was clipped by 3 bases and J by 7 bases; unmatched bases: 6. The DNA of the CDR3 is TGTGCCTGGAGCCGACTAGCATTAAATGAGCAGTTCTTC. Translation: CAWSRLALNEQFF. Drawing the rest from reference TRBV30 and TRBJ2-1, the complete variable domain is SQTIHQWPATLVQPVGSPLSLECTVEGTSNPNLYWYRQAAGRGLQLLFYSVGIGQISSEVPQNLSASRPQDRQFILSSKKLLLSDSGFYLCAWSRLALNEQFFGPGTRLTVL.

As for this clone: At one of its ends the junction is not consistent with the germline gene, which may arise from a read error. The chain has TRBV7-9 and TRBJ2-7; TRBD2 is a possible D gene (5 bases). Germline V lookup: CDR1 SEHNR, CDR2 FQNEAQ (reference sequence). The CDR3 has 16 amino acids. The CDR3 DNA sequence: TGTTCCAGCAGCCCGAGGGCGTTGGCGGGCCCCTACGAGCAGTACTTC. Translating gives CSSSPRALAGPYEQYF. Filled out from reference TRBV7-9 and TRBJ2-7, the complete variable domain reads DTGVSQNPRHKITKRGQNVTFRCDPISEHNRLYWYRQTLGQGPEFLTYFQNEAQLEKSRLLSDRFSAERPKGSFSTLEIQRTEQGDSAMYLCSSSPRALAGPYEQYFGPGTRLTVT.

CDR3 DNA: TGCAGCGTTGAGTACAGGGACGGCTACACCTTC. It is translated as CSVEYRDGYTF. The chain couples TRBV29-1 to TRBJ1-2; D may be TRBD1 (6 bases). V was cut by 3 bases and J by 8 bases, with 10 bases left in between. The CDR3 sequence is 11 residues long. The germline V gene has CDR1 SQVTM and CDR2 ANQGSEA.

The chain combines TRBV7-8 with TRBJ2-3, with 7 bases fitting TRBD2. The CDR3 is made up of 16 amino acids. V was clipped by 0 bases and J by 5 bases; unmatched bases: 8. Germline lookup yields CDR1 SGHVS and CDR2 FQNEAQ. CDR3 nucleotide sequence: TGTGCCAGCAGCTTAGCGCCCAGCGGGGAGGGAGATACGCAGTATTTT. Its protein is CASSLAPSGEGDTQYF.

The chain links TRBV15 to TRBJ1-4; 9 nucleotides agree with TRBD1. The CDR3 consists of 16 residues. The germline V gene has CDR1 LNHNV and CDR2 YYDKDF (reference sequence). V lost 0 bases, J lost 7 bases, and 6 bases stayed unmatched. The CDR3 nucleotides read TGTGCCACCAGCAGAGAGGGGACAGGGAGGGGTGAAAAACTGTTTTTT. It yields the protein CATSREGTGRGEKLFF.

This clone was seen a handful of times. This chain joins TRBV4-1 and TRBJ2-3; possible D gene TRBD1, 6 bases. Trimming shortened V by 8 bases and J by 5 bases, and 17 bases separated the two germline ends. The germline V gene encodes CDR1 MGHRA and CDR2 YSYEKL. CDR3 length equals 14 residues. This CDR3 reads CASRLGEQGDTQYF. In DNA form, the CDR3 reads TGCGCCAGCCGCCTCGGCGAACAGGGAGATACGCAGTATTTT.

The rearrangement joins TRBV7-9 to TRBJ1-6; TRBD1 matches at 8 bases. Germline-derived CDR1 and CDR2 are SEHNR and FQNEAQ (reference sequence). CDR3 length: 17 amino acids. With 6 bases clipped from V and 7 bases from J, the junction kept 14 bases outside the gene matches. CDR3: CASSSDRGGSNNSPLHF. The CDR3 DNA reads as TGTGCCAGCAGTTCAGACAGGGGAGGGAGCAACAATTCACCCCTCCACTTT.

The chain combines TRBV14 with TRBJ2-7; no definite D call. Trimming stripped 1 base from V and 5 bases from J, with 9 bases between. Germline assignment: CDR1 SGHDN and CDR2 FVKESK. The CDR3 totals 13 residues. The CDR3 region is CASSQGRADEQYF. In DNA, the CDR3 is TGTGCCAGCAGCCAAGGTCGAGCCGACGAGCAGTACTTC.

As for this clone: The junction does not match germline at one end; this may be a read error. The rearrangement links TRBV7-7 to TRBJ1-5, with no clear D. The CDR3 sequence is 13 residues long. Germline CDR1 SSHAT, CDR2 FNYEAQ (reference sequence). CDR3 DNA sequence: TGTGCTAGCAGCTCCGATCTAGGCCAGCCCCAGCATTTT. It encodes CASSSDLGQPQHF.

As DNA, the CDR3 is TGTGCCAGCAGCTTACAGGGACAGATCACAGATACGCAGTATTTT. Residues: CASSLQGQITDTQYF. The chain has TRBV7-3 and TRBJ2-3, with 7 nucleotides matching TRBD1. The CDR3 has 15 residues. The junction had 4 bases not matched to a gene; V was cut back by 2 bases and J by 2 bases. Germline-derived CDR1 and CDR2 are SGHTA and FQGTGA.

The V call is TRBV7-2, the J call TRBJ2-5; TRBD2 might be the D (6 bases). The germline V and J ends were trimmed by 5 bases and 2 bases, with 12 bases remaining between them. The CDR3 totals 14 residues. The germline V gene has CDR1 SGHTA and CDR2 FQGNSA. The CDR3 DNA reads TGTGCCAGCAGCGGTCTCCGGGGGCAAGAGACCCAGTACTTC. Protein product: CASSGLRGQETQYF.